This TCR beta chain was identified in a study of blood T cell repertoires in COVID-19. In the study overall: Spain, Italy and the United States supplied samples that represented acute and convalescent COVID-19.

The CDR3 covers 15 residues. V trimming: 3 bases; J trimming: 4 bases; junction bases outside the gene matches: 5. Germline lookup yields CDR1 SGDLS and CDR2 YYNGEE. In the original analysis: By means of reference gene primer amplification, nucleated cell counts were estimated. This table comes from immunoSEQ multiplex PCR, and its TCRdb copy is limited to in-frame clones, with some not included. V, J and clone size reflect that table, while D and trimming were determined from the DNA. The table includes about 110,000 clones, 75% to 80% detected once. This TCR derives from a woman at least 80 years old with active or convalescent COVID-19. The chain joins TRBV9 to TRBJ1-3, with 9 bases aligning to TRBD1. Sequencing input: peripheral blood. CDR3 residues: CASSAYRGLGNTIYF. DNA of the CDR3: TGTGCCAGCAGCGCCTACAGGGGGCTAGGAAACACCATATATTTT.